The present T cell receptor (beta chain) was sequenced within a study of blood T cell repertoires in COVID-19 (dated by TCRdb to the early 2020s). Study-level background: Samples from collaborators originated in the United States, Italy and Spain and spanned both the acute and convalescent phases of COVID-19. The repertoires were made available in a free public database intended to serve as a resource for research on the immune response to SARS-CoV-2. Subjects who had been exposed to COVID-19, were actively infected with it, or had recovered from it provided the deeply sampled blood TCRbeta repertoires that made up the dataset. The sample metadata nearly always contained a de-identified subject ID, COVID-19 status, age in years and sex. HLA class I and class II types, where available, came from metadata supplied by the sample provider rather than from assay-based typing. The material from the prospective study consisted of cDNA or gDNA derived from T cells, B-cell-depleted T cells, or PBMCs. Samples came from the ongoing ImmuneRACE study (first 160 participants) plus 1,254 subjects from 6 global collaborators. The study at large found these results: Clinical and demographic metadata were provided uncurated, with the amount varying by source and participant.

The immunoSEQ Assay, a bias-controlled multiplex PCR, was used to amplify TCRbeta CDR3 regions from genomic DNA. Under the source paper's analysis protocol: Nucleated cell counts per sample were estimated from amplification of reference gene primers within the assay. To quantify the absolute abundance of each unique TCRbeta CDR3 rearrangement, sequence reads were collapsed and filtered. For each sample, productive Simpson clonality was calculated as the square root of Simpson's diversity index over productive rearrangements. In its TCRdb copy, this immuneACCESS table keeps in-frame sequences only and misses some clones. Where compared with another copy, unresolved V genes explain less than half of these, and the others have no known cause. V and J calls plus clone size are reproduced from that table; the DNA served to infer D and trimming. The sample table records 200,000 to 250,000 clones; just over 85% of these occur just once. Of the sample, approximately 6.1% falls within the top ten clones.

The collaborating institutions used their own protocols to collect whole blood in K2EDTA tubes. Collaborator samples were shipped for TCRbeta analysis as frozen whole blood, isolated PBMCs, or DNA extracted from either sample type. On this clone: It lacks a known antigen. No quality values exist for individual bases; no much larger clone is one base distant.

After removal of 2 bases from V and 3 bases from J, the junction retains 0 bases not matched to a gene. Per the germline V gene, MDHEN is the CDR1 and SYDVKM is the CDR2. From cysteine to phenylalanine, the CDR3 is 13 amino acids long. Just CDR3 DNA is preserved here, 39 bases in frame from base 1. The sequence joins TRBV28 to TRBJ1-1, and 7 junctional nucleotides match TRBD1. This clonotype was obtained from a man older than 75 with acute or convalescent COVID-19. The sequenced sample was peripheral blood. The CDR3: CASSLTGDTEAFF. The sequenced DNA: TGTGCCAGCAGTTTAACAGGGGACACTGAAGCTTTCTTT.